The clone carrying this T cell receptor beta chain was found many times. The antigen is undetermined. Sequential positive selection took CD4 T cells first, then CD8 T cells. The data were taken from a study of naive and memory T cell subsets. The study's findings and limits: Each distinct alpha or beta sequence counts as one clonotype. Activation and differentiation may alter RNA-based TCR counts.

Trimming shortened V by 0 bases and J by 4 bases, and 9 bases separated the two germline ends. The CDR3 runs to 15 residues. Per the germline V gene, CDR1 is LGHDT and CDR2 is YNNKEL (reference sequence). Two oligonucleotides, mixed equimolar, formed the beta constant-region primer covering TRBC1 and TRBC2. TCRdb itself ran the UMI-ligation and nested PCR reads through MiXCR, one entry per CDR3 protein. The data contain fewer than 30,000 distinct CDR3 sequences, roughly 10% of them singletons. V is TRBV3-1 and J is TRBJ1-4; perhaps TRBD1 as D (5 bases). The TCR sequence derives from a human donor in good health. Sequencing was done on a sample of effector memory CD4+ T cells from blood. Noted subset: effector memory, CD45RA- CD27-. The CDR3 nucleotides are TGTGCCAGCAGCCAAGATCAGGGACGTAATGAAAAACTGTTTTTT. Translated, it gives CASSQDQGRNEKLFF.